This entry lists 13 T cell receptor beta chains sequenced from one sample in a study of T cell responses to AZD1222 COVID-19 vaccine. The method was immunoSEQ multiplex PCR; TCRdb's version includes in-frame clones alone and lacks a portion of them. The repertoire holds about 140,000 clones, with around 93% as singletons. The material sequenced was peripheral blood, taken 28 days after the second AZD1222 dose. The receptors stem from an adult who received the AZD1222 COVID-19 vaccine.

V usage is TRBV6-1 and J usage is TRBJ1-1; D is undetermined. The CDR3 sequence is 14 residues long. V lost 2 bases and J lost 4, with 11 bases in between. Germline V gives CDR1 MNHNS, CDR2 SASEGT. The CDR3 sequence: CASSEFPGGTEAFF. DNA for the CDR3: TGTGCCAGCAGTGAATTCCCGGGCGGCACTGAAGCTTTCTTT.

The chain is built from TRBV4-1 and TRBJ2-1, with TRBD2 identical over 10 bases. This CDR3 is built from 15 residues. With 4 bases clipped from V and 9 bases from J, the junction kept 9 bases outside the gene matches. Germline lookup yields CDR1 MGHRA and CDR2 YSYEKL. CDR3 loop: CASSPPLAGAGEQFF. As DNA, the CDR3 is TGCGCCAGCAGCCCCCCCCTAGCGGGAGCAGGTGAGCAGTTCTTC.

The chain is built from TRBV7-9 and TRBJ1-2, with D possibly matching TRBD1 (6 bases). The germline gives CDR1 SEHNR, CDR2 FQNEAQ (reference sequence). The CDR3 runs to 13 residues. V dropped 1 base and J dropped 8 bases, with 11 bases sitting between them. The CDR3 DNA is TGTGCCAGCAGCTTAGGTGCGGGGGCGGGCTACACCTTC. This encodes CASSLGAGAGYTF.

The V call is TRBV7-6, the J call TRBJ2-7; TRBD2 might be the D (6 bases). The CDR3 consists of 14 residues. CDR1 and CDR2 (germline): SGHVS, FNYEAQ. Between the trimmed V and J ends, which lost 4 bases and 2 bases, there was a span of 12 bases. CDR3: CASSSQAGTYEQYF. DNA of the CDR3: TGTGCCAGCAGCTCACAGGCGGGAACCTACGAGCAGTACTTC. Together with reference TRBV7-6 and TRBJ2-7, the CDR3 gives the full variable domain: GAGVSQSPRYKVTKRGQDVALRCDPISGHVSLYWYRQALGQGPEFLTYFNYEAQQDKSGLPNDRFSAERPEGSISTLTIQRTEQRDSAMYRCASSSQAGTYEQYFGPGTRLTVT.

The chain employs TRBV24-1 and TRBJ2-1; 10 bases are a match to TRBD2. The V and J ends lost 0 bases and 4 bases, in that order; junction bases with no gene match: 5. Germline CDR1 and CDR2: KGHDR and SFDVKD. This CDR3 region has 17 residues. CDR3: CATSDLETAGGYNEQFF. As DNA, the CDR3 is TGTGCCACCAGTGATTTGGAAACAGCGGGAGGGTACAATGAGCAGTTCTTC.

The CDR3 spells CASRASNTEAFF. The DNA of the CDR3 is TGTGCCAGCAGAGCATCGAACACTGAAGCTTTCTTT. The V and J genes are TRBV7-9 and TRBJ1-1; D gene unclear. The CDR3 extends over 12 amino acids. Per the germline V gene, CDR1 is SEHNR and CDR2 is FQNEAQ (reference sequence). Deletions cut 6 bases from V and 1 base from J, with 6 bases between.

The genes are TRBV29-1 and TRBJ1-4; no clear D gene. Germline CDR1 and CDR2: SQVTM and ANQGSEA. The CDR3 spans 13 residues. Trimming removed 5 bases from V and 4 bases from J, with 11 bases in between. Written as DNA, the CDR3 is TGCAGCGTTATGGGAGGGATTAATGAAAAACTGTTTTTT. Translation: CSVMGGINEKLFF.

The chain carries TRBV7-2 and TRBJ2-1; TRBD2 aligns across 11 bases. Germline CDR1 SGHTA, CDR2 FQGNSA. This CDR3 has 16 residues. The J segment lost 5 bases and the V segment lost 5 bases, leaving 8 bases of the junction unmatched. CDR3 nucleotide sequence: TGTGCCAGCAGCCCGAGGACTAGCGGGTTCAACAATGAGCAGTTCTTC. Its protein product is CASSPRTSGFNNEQFF. Complete variable domain (other parts from reference TRBV7-2 and TRBJ2-1): GAGVSQSPSNKVTEKGKDVELRCDPISGHTALYWYRQSLGQGLEFLIYFQGNSAPDKSGLPSDRFSAERTGGSVSTLTIQRTQQEDSAVYLCASSPRTSGFNNEQFFGPGTRLTVL.

The rearrangement links TRBV6-2 or TRBV6-3 to TRBJ1-1, with 9 bases fitting TRBD1. The CDR3 consists of 11 residues. Germline V gene data show CDR1 as MNHEY and CDR2 as SVGEGT. V was clipped by 5 bases and J by 10 bases; unmatched bases: 2. The CDR3 protein is CASSRQGGAFF. In nucleotides, the CDR3 is TGTGCCAGCAGTCGACAGGGGGGAGCTTTCTTT.

This clone has only one observation. V gene TRBV6-6 combines with J gene TRBJ1-3; D call uncertain. Trimming took off 0 bases at V and 4 bases at J, with 4 bases between the two ends. Germline CDR1 and CDR2: MNHNY and SVGAGI (reference sequence). The length of the CDR3 is 13 residues. The CDR3 DNA reads TGTGCCAGCAGTTACTCACTAGGAAACACCATATATTTT. Translation gives CASSYSLGNTIYF.

The chain links TRBV4-3 to TRBJ2-3; TRBD1 matches 7 bases. The CDR3 is 17 amino acids. Per germline, CDR1 LGHNA and CDR2 YSLEER. Trimming at V came to 0 bases and at J to 2 bases, leaving 8 bases not matched to a gene. CDR3 DNA sequence: TGCGCCAGCAGCCAAGATTGGGGCAGGGGGACCACAGATACGCAGTATTTT. Its translation: CASSQDWGRGTTDTQYF.

The V and J genes are TRBV7-2 and TRBJ2-5, with 8 positions matching TRBD1. The CDR3 length is 14 residues. After removal of 1 base from V and 5 bases from J, the junction contained 3 bases not matched to a gene. Germline values: CDR1 SGHTA, CDR2 FQGNSA. The CDR3: CASSLDRGRETQYF. DNA of the CDR3: TGTGCCAGCAGCTTAGACAGGGGGAGGGAGACCCAGTACTTC.

This sequence joins TRBV7-9 and TRBJ2-1, with a weak D call TRBD1 (6 bases). The length of the CDR3 is 13 residues. Germline CDR1 reads SEHNR; CDR2 reads FQNEAQ (reference sequence). Deletions cut 3 bases from V and 8 bases from J, with 11 bases between. The CDR3 DNA reads TGTGCCAGCAGCTTGAGAGAGGGGGATGAGCAGTTCTTC. Its translation is CASSLREGDEQFF. Using reference TRBV7-9 and TRBJ2-1 for the parts outside the CDR3, the full variable domain is DTGVSQNPRHKITKRGQNVTFRCDPISEHNRLYWYRQTLGQGPEFLTYFQNEAQLEKSRLLSDRFSAERPKGSFSTLEIQRTEQGDSAMYLCASSLREGDEQFFGPGTRLTVL.